Presented here are 6 T cell receptor beta chains from one specimen sequenced in a study of read filtering for tumor transcriptome and immune sequencing. From around 0.4 ug of RNA, a library with molecular barcoded alpha/delta and beta/gamma adaptors was made. TCRdb redid the calling of the reads with MiXCR, one entry per CDR3 protein. Of tens of thousands of distinct CDR3 sequences detected, roughly 18% appear once; the ten largest clones hold about an eighth. The sequenced sample consisted of a population of CD138-negative cells sorted from bone marrow. These receptors were collected from a donor over 35 with multiple myeloma.

This clonotype was detected many times. The chain employs TRBV7-2 and TRBJ2-3; possible D gene TRBD1, 6 bases. Trimming took 7 bases from V and 2 from J, leaving 16 bases between them. The germline CDR1 and CDR2 sequences are SGHTA and FQGNSA. This CDR3 has 15 residues. CDR3 nucleotide sequence: TGTGCCAGCATGTCAGGGGTTGGGGCCACAGATACGCAGTATTTT. Translating gives CASMSGVGATDTQYF.

The J gene is TRBJ2-3, the V gene TRBV20-1; tentative D call: TRBD2 (5 bases). The ends were cut back, 5 bases at V and 0 bases at J, with 15 bases in the middle. Germline V lookup: CDR1 DFQATT, CDR2 SNEGSKA (reference sequence). The length of the CDR3 is 15 residues. The CDR3 loop reads CSARRTSSSTDTQYF. The DNA of the CDR3 is TGCAGTGCTCGAAGGACTTCCTCTAGCACAGATACGCAGTATTTT.

Concerning this clonotype itself: Possible read error: a much larger clone is one base away. Given the absence of the conserved phenylalanine or tryptophan at the CDR3 end, a read error is likely. CDR3 loop: CASSRTGGSTEAFS. The DNA of the CDR3 is TGTGCCAGCAGTCGAACAGGGGGGAGCACTGAAGCTTTCTCT. The chain couples TRBV6-5 to TRBJ1-1, with TRBD1 identical over 8 bases. Germline V lookup: CDR1 MNHEY, CDR2 SVGAGI. CDR3 length equals 14 residues. V dropped 5 bases and J dropped 4; count of bases not matched to a gene: 6.

This clonotype was detected only once. This sequence may be a read error, since a much larger clone differs from it by one base. The chain combines TRBV19 with TRBJ1-5; D is undetermined. The CDR3 sequence is 15 residues long. CDR1 is LNHDA, CDR2 SQIVND, per germline (reference sequence). V gave up 1 base and J gave up 4 bases, with 11 bases separating them. The CDR3 protein is CASSIAARRNQPQHF. The CDR3 region has the DNA TGTGCCAGTAGTATAGCGGCACGTAGAAATCAGCCCCAGCATTTT.

This clonotype was observed a handful of times. V and J are TRBV20-1 and TRBJ2-3, with D possibly TRBD2 on 6 matching bases. Germline CDR1 reads DFQATT; CDR2 reads SNEGSKA (reference sequence). The CDR3 sequence is 15 residues long. Trimming removed 1 base at V and 3 bases at J, with 14 bases between. CDR3 in amino acids: CSARAGGPLTDTQYF. In DNA form, the CDR3 reads TGCAGTGCTAGAGCCGGGGGACCTTTGACAGATACGCAGTATTTT.

In its sample, this clonotype was seen many times. The chain combines TRBV28 with TRBJ2-1; D might be TRBD1 or TRBD2, each matching 5 bases. The CDR3 length is 15 residues. Germline assignment: CDR1 MDHEN and CDR2 SYDVKM. V dropped 4 bases and J dropped 5 bases, with 15 bases sitting between them. The CDR3 here is CASSSTYGADNEQFF. As DNA, the CDR3 is TGTGCCAGCAGTTCCACGTACGGGGCCGACAATGAGCAGTTCTTC.